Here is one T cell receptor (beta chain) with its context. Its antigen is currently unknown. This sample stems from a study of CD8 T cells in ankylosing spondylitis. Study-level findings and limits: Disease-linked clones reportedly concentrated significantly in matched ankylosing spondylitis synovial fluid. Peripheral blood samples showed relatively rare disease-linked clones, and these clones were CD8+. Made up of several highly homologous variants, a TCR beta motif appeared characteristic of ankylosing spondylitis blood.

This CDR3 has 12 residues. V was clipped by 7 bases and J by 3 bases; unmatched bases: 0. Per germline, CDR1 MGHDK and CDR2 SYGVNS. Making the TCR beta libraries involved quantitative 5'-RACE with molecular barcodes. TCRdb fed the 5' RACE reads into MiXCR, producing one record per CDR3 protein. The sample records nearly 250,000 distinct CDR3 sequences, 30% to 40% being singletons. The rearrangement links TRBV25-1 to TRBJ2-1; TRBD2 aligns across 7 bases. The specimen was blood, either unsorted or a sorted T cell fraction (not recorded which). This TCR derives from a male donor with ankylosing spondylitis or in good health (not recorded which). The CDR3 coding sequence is TGTGCCAGCACGGGGGGCTACAATGAGCAGTTCTTC. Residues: CASTGGYNEQFF.